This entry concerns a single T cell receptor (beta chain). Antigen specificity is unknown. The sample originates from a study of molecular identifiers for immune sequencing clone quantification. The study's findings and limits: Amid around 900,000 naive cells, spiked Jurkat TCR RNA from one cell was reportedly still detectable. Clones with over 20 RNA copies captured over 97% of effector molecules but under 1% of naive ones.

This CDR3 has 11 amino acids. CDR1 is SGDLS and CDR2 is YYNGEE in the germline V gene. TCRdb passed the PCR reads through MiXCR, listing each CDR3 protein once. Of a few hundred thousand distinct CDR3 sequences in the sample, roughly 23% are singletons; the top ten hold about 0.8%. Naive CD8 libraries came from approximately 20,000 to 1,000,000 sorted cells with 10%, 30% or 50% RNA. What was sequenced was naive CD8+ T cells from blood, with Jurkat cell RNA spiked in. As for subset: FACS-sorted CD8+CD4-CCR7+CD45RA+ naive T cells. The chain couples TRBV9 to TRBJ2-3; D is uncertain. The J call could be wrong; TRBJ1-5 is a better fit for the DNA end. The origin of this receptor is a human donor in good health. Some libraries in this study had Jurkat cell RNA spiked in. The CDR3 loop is CASSVSDTQHF. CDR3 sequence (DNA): TGTGCCAGCAGCGTTTCAGATACGCAGCATTTT.